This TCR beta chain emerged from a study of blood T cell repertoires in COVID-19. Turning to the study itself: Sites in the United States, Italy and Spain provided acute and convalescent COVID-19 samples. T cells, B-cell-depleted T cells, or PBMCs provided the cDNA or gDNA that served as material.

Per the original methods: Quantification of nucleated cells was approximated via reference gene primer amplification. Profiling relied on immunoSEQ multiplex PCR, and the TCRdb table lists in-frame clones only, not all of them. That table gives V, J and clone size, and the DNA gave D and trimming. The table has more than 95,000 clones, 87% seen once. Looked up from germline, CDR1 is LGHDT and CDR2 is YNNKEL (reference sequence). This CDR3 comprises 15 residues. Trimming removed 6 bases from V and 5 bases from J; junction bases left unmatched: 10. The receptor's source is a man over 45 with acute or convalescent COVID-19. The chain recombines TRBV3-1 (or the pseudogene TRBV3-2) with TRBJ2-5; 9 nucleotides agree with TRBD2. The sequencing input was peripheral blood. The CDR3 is CASRPSRLAVETQYF. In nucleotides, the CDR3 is TGTGCCAGCAGACCCTCCAGACTAGCGGTGGAGACCCAGTACTTC.